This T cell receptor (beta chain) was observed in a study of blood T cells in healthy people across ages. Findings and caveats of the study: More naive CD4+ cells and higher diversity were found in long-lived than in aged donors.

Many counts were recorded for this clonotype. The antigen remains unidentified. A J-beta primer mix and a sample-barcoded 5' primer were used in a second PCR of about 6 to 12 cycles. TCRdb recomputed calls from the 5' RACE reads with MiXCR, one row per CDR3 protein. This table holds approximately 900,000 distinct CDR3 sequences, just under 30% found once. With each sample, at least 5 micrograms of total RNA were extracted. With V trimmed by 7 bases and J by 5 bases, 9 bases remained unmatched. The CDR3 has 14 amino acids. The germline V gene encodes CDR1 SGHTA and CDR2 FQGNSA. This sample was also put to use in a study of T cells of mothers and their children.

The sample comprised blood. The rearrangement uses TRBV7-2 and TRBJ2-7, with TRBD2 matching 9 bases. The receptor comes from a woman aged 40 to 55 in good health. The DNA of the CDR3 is TGTGCCAGCAACTCGATAGCGGGGGTACACGAGCAGTACTTC. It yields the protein CASNSIAGVHEQYF.